This TCR beta chain was sequenced for a study of blood T cell repertoires in COVID-19. Study details: Whether acute or convalescent, the COVID-19 samples came from the United States, Italy and Spain. The analysed material was cDNA or gDNA that came from T cells, B-cell-depleted T cells, or PBMCs.

Original methodology: How many nucleated cells were present was estimated from reference gene primer amplification. The assay was immunoSEQ multiplex PCR, and TCRdb's table has in-frame clones only and misses some. The V and J calls and clone size were taken over from that table, and D and trimming were inferred from the DNA. The sample includes 75,000 to 100,000 clones, approximately 87% of them seen just once. The material sequenced was peripheral blood. This clonotype was obtained from a human donor in a cohort sampled during active COVID-19.

The CDR3 DNA reads TGTGCCAGTAGTACTCTATTCGACAGGGGACCTCACCTCGTCTATGGCTACACCTTC. This encodes CASSTLFDRGPHLVYGYTF. J is TRBJ1-2 and V is TRBV19; 8 bases match TRBD1. Germline V gives CDR1 LNHDA, CDR2 SQIVND (reference sequence). CDR3 length equals 19 residues. V shed 4 bases and J 4 bases; nucleotides not matched to a gene: 20.